The T cell receptor (beta chain) described here comes from a study of technical replicates of blood from a few donors. Trimming at V came to 2 bases and at J to 2 bases, leaving 7 bases not matched to a gene. The CDR3 is 16 residues long. Per germline, CDR1 MNHEY and CDR2 SVGAGI. Profiled with immunoSEQ multiplex PCR; TCRdb holds only in-frame clones, not every one. This sample has 40,000 to 60,000 clones; approximately 90% occur once, and the top ten carry about 4.3%. The sequence derives from a human donor in good health. Some clones in this sample may be carry-over from other donors' samples. Material for sequencing was PBMCs. The chain is built from TRBV6-5 and TRBJ2-7; 9 positions agree with TRBD1. CDR3 DNA sequence: TGTGCCAGCAGTTACGATAGGACAGGGGCCCCCTACGAGCAGTACTTC. This sequence encodes CASSYDRTGAPYEQYF.